The source of this TCR beta chain is a study of shared clonotypes between healthy human individuals. To note about this clone: In the same sample, other DNA sequences code for this CDR3.

The CDR3 is 14 residues long. CDR1 MDHEN and CDR2 SYDVKM come from the germline V gene. Unmatched junction bases numbered 7, after V lost 5 bases and J lost 5 bases. Assay used: immunoSEQ multiplex PCR; TCRdb lists only in-frame clones, some missing. The table includes 2 million to 2.5 million clones, under 95% detected once. This TCR was recovered from a man aged 18 to 29 in good health. Some clones in this sample may be carry-over from other donors' samples. The specimen was naive CD4+ T cells from PBMCs. Subset described: CD45RA+ positively selected. This chain links TRBV28 with TRBJ1-2; TRBD1 matches 8 bases. The CDR3, as DNA: TGTGCCAGCAGTCCGACAGGGGCAGGGTATGGCTACACCTTC. It translates to CASSPTGAGYGYTF.